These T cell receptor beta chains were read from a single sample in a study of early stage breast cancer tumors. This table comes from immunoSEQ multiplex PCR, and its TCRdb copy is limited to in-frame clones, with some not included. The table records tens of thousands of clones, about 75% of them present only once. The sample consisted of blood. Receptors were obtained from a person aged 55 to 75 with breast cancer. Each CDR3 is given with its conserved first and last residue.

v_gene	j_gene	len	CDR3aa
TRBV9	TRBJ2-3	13	CASSSTRSDTQYF
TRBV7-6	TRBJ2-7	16	CASSLDPPGKGAEQYF
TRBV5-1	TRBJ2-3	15	CASSLARDFTDTQYF
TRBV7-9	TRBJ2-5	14	CASSALAGEETQYF
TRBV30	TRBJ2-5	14	CACHLGQGSETQYF
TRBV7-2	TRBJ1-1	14	CASSLAEVGTEAFF
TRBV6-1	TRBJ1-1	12	CASRMQQGRSFF
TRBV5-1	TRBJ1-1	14	CASSLDRGNTEAFF
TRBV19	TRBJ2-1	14	CASSMQGGYNEQFF
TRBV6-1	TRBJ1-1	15	CASIQEIGGRTEAFF
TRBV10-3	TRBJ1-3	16	CAISESSTFSGNTIYF
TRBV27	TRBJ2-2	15	CASSWGGSVTGELFF
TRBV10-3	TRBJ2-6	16	CAISEFAGPGANVLTF
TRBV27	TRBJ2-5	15	CASSSGTLRQETQYF
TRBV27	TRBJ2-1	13	CASSSLLGVEQFF
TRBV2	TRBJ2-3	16	CASNEGLAGGTDTQYF
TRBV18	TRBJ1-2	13	CASSPAGDYGYTF
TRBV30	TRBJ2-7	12	CAWSVTAEPTDF
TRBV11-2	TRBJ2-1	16	CASQTGLAGPPGEQFF
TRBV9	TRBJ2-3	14	CASSVEDFTDTQYF
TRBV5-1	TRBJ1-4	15	CASSPVRGSNEKLFF
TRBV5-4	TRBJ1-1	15	CASSTRDGGYSEAFF
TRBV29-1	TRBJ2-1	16	CSVKNQNRASYNEQFF
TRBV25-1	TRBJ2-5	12	CASSWTRETQYF
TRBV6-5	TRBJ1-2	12	CATHGSNYGYTF
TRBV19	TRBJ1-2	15	CASSLTIMGSFGYTF
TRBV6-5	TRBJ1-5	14	CASSYRPVDQPQHF
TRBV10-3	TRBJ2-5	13	CAIRRLGGETQYF
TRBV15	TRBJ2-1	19	CATSTRKQAGGRSYNEQFF
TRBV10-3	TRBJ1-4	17	CAISEPKPGQKNEKLFF
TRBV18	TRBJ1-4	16	CASSSNRGPWGEKLFF
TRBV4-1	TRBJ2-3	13	CASSQGVEQAQYF
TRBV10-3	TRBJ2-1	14	CAIQGQGIYNEQFF
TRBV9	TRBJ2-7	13	CASSVGGTYEQYF
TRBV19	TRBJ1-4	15	CASSPWDGGGEKLFF
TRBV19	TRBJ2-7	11	CATRTAYEQYF
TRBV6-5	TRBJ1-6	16	CASSYSFRQGDSPLHF
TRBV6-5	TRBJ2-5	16	CASSYSSQELQETQYF
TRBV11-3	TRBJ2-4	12	CASTSTKNIQYF